The clone carrying this T cell receptor (beta chain) was seen only once. The entry originates in a study of blood T cell repertoires in COVID-19. As for the study in general: Sources were T cells, B-cell-depleted T cells, or PBMCs; the material itself was cDNA or gDNA.

The assay was immunoSEQ multiplex PCR, and TCRdb's table has in-frame clones only and misses some. The table lists around 100,000 clones, about 90% of them singletons. The CDR3 runs to 13 residues. CDR1 is MDHEN, CDR2 SYDVKM, per germline. Trimming took off 5 bases at V and 0 bases at J, with 7 bases between the two ends. Sequenced material: peripheral blood. This clonotype was obtained from a human donor in a cohort sampled during active COVID-19. The chain recombines TRBV28 with TRBJ1-1; D remains unclear. The CDR3 sequence: CASSSTMNTEAFF. Here the CDR3 DNA reads TGTGCCAGCAGTAGCACCATGAACACTGAAGCTTTCTTT.